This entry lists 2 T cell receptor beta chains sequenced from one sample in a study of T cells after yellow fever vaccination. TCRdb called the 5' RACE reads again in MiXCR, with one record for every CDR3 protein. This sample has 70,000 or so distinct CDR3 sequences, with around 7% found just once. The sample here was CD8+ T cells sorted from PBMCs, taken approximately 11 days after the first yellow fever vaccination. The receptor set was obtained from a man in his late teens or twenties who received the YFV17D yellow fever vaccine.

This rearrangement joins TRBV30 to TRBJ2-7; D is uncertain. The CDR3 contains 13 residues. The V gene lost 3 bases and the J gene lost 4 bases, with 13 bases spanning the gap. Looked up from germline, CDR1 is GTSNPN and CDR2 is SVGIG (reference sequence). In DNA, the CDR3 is TGTGCCTGGAGGGGCGGAATCCTATACGAGCAGTACTTC. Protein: CAWRGGILYEQYF.

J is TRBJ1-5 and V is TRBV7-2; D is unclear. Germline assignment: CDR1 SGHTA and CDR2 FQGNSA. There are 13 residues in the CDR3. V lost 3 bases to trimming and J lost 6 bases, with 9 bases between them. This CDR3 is CASSLDVGQPQHF. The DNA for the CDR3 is TGTGCCAGCAGCTTGGACGTCGGTCAGCCCCAGCATTTT.